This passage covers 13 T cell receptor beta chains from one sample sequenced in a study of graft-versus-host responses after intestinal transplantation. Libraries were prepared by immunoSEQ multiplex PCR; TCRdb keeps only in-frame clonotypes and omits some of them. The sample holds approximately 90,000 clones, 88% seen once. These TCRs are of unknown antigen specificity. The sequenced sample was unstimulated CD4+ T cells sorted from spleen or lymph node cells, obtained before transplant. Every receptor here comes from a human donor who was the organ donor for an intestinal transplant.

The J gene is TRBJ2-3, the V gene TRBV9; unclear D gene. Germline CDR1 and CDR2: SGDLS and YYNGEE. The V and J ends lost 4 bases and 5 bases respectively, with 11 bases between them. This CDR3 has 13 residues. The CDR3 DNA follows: TGTGCCAGCAGCACAAACACGGGAGATACGCAGTATTTT. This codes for CASSTNTGDTQYF. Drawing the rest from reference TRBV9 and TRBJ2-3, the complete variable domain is DSGVTQTPKHLITATGQRVTLRCSPRSGDLSVYWYQQSLDQGLQFLIQYYNGEERAKGNILERFSAQQFPDLHSELNLSSLELGDSALYFCASSTNTGDTQYFGPGTRLTVL.

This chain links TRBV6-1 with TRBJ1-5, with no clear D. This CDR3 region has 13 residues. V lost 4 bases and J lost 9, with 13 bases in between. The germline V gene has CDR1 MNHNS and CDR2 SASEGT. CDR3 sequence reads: CASSVRVRGPQHF. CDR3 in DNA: TGTGCCAGCAGTGTACGGGTCCGGGGGCCCCAGCATTTT.

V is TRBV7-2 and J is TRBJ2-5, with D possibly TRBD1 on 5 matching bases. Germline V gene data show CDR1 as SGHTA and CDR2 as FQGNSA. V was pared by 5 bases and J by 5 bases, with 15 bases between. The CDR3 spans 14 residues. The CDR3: CASSPPWGTETQYF. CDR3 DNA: TGTGCCAGCAGCCCCCCGTGGGGCACTGAGACCCAGTACTTC. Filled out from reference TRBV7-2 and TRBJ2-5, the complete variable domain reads GAGVSQSPSNKVTEKGKDVELRCDPISGHTALYWYRQSLGQGLEFLIYFQGNSAPDKSGLPSDRFSAERTGGSVSTLTIQRTQQEDSAVYLCASSPPWGTETQYFGPGTRLLVL.

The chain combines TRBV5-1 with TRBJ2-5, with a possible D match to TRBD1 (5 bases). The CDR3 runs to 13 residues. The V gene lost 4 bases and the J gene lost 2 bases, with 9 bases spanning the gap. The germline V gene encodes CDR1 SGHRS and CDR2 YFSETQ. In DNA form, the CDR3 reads TGCGCCAGCAGCGTTGACAGACAAGAGACCCAGTACTTC. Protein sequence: CASSVDRQETQYF.

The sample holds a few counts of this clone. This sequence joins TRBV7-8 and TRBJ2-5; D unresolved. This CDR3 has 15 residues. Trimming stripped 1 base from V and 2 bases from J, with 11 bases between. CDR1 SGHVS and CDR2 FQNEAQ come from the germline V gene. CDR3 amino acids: CASSLVRRQQETQYF. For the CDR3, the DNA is TGTGCCAGCAGCTTAGTGCGGCGTCAGCAAGAGACCCAGTACTTC.

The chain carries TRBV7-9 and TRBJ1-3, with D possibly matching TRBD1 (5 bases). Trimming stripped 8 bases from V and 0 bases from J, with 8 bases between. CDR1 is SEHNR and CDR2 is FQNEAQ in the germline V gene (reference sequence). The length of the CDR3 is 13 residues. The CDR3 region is CASGDYSGNTIYF. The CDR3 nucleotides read TGTGCCAGCGGGGACTACTCTGGAAACACCATATATTTT.

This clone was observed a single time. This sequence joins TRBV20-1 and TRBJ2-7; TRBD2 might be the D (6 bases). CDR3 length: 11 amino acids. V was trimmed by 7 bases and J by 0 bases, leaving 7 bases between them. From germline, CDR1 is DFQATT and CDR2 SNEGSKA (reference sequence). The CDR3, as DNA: TGCAGTGGGAGGGTCTCCTACGAGCAGTACTTC. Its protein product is CSGRVSYEQYF.

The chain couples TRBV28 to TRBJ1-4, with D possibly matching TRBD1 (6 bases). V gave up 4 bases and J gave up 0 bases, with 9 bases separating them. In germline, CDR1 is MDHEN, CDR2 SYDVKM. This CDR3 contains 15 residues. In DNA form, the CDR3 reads TGTGCCAGCAGTTCCTCAGGGGCAACTAATGAAAAACTGTTTTTT. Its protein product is CASSSSGATNEKLFF.

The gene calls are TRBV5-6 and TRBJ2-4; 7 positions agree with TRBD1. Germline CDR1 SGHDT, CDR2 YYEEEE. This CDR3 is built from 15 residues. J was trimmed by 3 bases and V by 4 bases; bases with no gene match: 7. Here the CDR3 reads CASSHYRGLKNIQYF. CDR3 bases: TGTGCCAGCAGCCACTACAGGGGCCTCAAAAACATTCAGTACTTC.

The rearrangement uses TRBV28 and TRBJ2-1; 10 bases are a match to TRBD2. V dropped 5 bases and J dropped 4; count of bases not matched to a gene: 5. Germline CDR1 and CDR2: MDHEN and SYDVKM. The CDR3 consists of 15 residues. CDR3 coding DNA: TGTGCCAGCAGTCGACGGACTAGCGGATACAATGAGCAGTTCTTC. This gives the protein CASSRRTSGYNEQFF. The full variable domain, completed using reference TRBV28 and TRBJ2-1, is DVKVTQSSRYLVKRTGEKVFLECVQDMDHENMFWYRQDPGLGLRLIYFSYDVKMKEKGDIPEGYSVSREKKERFSLILESASTNQTSMYLCASSRRTSGYNEQFFGPGTRLTVL.

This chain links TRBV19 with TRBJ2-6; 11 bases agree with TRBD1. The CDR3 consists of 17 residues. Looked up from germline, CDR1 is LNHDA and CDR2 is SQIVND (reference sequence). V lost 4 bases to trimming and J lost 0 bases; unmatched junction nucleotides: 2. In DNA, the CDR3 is TGTGCCAGTAGTAGGGACAGGGGGAGCTCTGGGGCCAACGTCCTGACTTTC. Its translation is CASSRDRGSSGANVLTF.

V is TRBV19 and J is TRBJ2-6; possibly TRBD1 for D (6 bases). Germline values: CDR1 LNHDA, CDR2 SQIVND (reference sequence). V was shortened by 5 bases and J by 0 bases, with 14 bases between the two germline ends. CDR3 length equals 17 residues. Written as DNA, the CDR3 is TGTGCCAGTAGTCTCAGGGGCCACAGCTCTGGGGCCAACGTCCTGACTTTC. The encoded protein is CASSLRGHSSGANVLTF. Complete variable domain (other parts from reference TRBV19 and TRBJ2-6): DGGITQSPKYLFRKEGQNVTLSCEQNLNHDAMYWYRQDPGQGLRLIYYSQIVNDFQKGDIAEGYSVSREKKESFPLTVTSAQKNPTAFYLCASSLRGHSSGANVLTFGAGSRLTVL.

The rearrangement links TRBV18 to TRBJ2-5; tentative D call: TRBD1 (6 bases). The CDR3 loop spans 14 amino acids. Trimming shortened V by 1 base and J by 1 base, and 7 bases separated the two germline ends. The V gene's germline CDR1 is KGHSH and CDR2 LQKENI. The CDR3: CASSPQGVQETQYF. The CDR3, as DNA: TGTGCCAGCTCACCACAGGGGGTCCAAGAGACCCAGTACTTC. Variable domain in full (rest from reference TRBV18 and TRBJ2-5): NAGVMQNPRHLVRRRGQEARLRCSPMKGHSHVYWYRQLPEEGLKFMVYLQKENIIDESGMPKERFSAEFPKEGPSILRIQQVVRGDSAAYFCASSPQGVQETQYFGPGTRLLVL.